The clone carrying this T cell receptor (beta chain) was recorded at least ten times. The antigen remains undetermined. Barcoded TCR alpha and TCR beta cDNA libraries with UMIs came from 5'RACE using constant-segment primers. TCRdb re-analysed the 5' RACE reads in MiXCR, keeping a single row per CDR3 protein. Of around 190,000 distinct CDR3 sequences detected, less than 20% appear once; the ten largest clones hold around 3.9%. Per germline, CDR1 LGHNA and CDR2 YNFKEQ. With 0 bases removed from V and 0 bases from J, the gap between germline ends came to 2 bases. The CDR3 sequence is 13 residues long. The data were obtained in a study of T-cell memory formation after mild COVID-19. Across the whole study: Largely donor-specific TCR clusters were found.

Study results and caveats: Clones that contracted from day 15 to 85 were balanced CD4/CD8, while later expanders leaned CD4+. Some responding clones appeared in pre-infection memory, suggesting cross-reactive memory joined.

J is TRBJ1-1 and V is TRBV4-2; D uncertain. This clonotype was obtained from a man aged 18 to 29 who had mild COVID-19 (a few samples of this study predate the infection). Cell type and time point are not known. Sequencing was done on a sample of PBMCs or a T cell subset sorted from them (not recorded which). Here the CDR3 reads CASSQDMNTEAFF. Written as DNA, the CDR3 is TGTGCCAGCAGCCAAGACATGAACACTGAAGCTTTCTTT.